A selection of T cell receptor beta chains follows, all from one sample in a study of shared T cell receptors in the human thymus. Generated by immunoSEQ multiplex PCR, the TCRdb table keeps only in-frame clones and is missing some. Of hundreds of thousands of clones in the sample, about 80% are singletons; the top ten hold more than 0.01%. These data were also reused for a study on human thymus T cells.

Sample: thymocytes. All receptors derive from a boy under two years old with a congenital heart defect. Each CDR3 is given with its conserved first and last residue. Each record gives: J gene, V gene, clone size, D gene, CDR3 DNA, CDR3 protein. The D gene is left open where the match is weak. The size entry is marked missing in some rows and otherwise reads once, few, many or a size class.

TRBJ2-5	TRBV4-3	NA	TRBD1	TGCGCCAGCAGCATCCTGGGGGACAGGGATCAAGAGACCCAGTACTTC	CASSILGDRDQETQYF
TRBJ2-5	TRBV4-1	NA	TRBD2	TGCGCCAGCAGCCAAGACGGGACTAGCGGGAGCGGGGAGACCCAGTACTTC	CASSQDGTSGSGETQYF
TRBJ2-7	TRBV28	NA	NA	TGTGCCAGCAGTCCCAGGGTCCCCTACGAGCAGTACTTC	CASSPRVPYEQYF
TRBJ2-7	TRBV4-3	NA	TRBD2	TGCGCCAGCAGCCAGCATAGCGGGAGGGACTCCTACGAGCAGTACTTC	CASSQHSGRDSYEQYF
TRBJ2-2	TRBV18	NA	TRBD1	TGTGCCAGCTCACCCCGGACAGGGGGCTACACCGGGGAGCTGTTTTTT	CASSPRTGGYTGELFF
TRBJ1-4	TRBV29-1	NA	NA	TGCAGCGGGAGGTTCGGCCCCAATGAAAAACTGTTTTTT	CSGRFGPNEKLFF
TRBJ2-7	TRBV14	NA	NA	TGTGCCAGCAGCCGATACCGACAGGCCTACGAGCAGTACTTC	CASSRYRQAYEQYF
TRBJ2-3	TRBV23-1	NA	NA	TGCGCCAGCAGTCGGGCCCGGCTAGCGTCAGTTAGCACAGATACGCAGTATTTT	CASSRARLASVSTDTQYF
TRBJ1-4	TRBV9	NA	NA	TGTGCCAGCAGCGGCAGGGGAGCAACTAATGAAAAACTGTTTTTT	CASSGRGATNEKLFF
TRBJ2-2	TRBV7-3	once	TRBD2	TGTGCCAGCAGCCCCGGGGAGGGCCCCGGGGAGCTGTTTTTT	CASSPGEGPGELFF
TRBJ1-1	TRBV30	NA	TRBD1	TGTGCCTGGAGAGAGACAGGGGGCACTGAAGCTTTCTTT	CAWRETGGTEAFF
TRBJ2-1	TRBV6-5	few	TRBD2	TGTGCCGCCTGGGGGGGAAATGAGCAGTTCTTC	CAAWGGNEQFF
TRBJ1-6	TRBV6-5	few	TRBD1	TGTGCCAGCAGCTTAGGACAGGGCCCTTCACCCCTCCACTTT	CASSLGQGPSPLHF
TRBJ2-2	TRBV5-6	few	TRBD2	TGTGCCAGCAGCCTATTCGGGACTAGCTCCGGGGAGCTGTTTTTT	CASSLFGTSSGELFF
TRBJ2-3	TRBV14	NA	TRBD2	TGTGCCAGCACCCATACGCTGGTTAGCGGGTTGACAGATACGCAGTATTTT	CASTHTLVSGLTDTQYF
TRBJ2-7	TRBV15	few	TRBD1	TGTGCCACCAGCAGAGAAGGGCAGGGGGACCCCTACGAGCAGTACTTC	CATSREGQGDPYEQYF
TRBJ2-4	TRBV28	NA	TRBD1	TGTGCCAGCAGTTCCCCCGAGGACAGGGGGCCCAAAAACATTCAGTACTTC	CASSSPEDRGPKNIQYF
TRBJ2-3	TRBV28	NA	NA	TGTGCCAGCAGTTCCCACCAGGCCGTTTACACAGATACGCAGTATTTT	CASSSHQAVYTDTQYF
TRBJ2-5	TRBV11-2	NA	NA	TGTGCCAGCAGCTTATCGGGGGAGGCCCCCCAAGAGACCCAGTACTTC	CASSLSGEAPQETQYF
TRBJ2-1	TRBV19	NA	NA	TGTGCCAGTAGTATACGAAACATTGCGTTCTTC	CASSIRNIAFF
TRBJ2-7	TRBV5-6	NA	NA	TGTGCCAGCAGCATGTGGGTCTCCGGGACACCTAGAAAGCAGTACTTC	CASSMWVSGTPRKQYF
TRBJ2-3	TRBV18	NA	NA	TGTGCCAGCTCACCATTCGGTATGGACTCGAGCACAGATACGCAGTATTTT	CASSPFGMDSSTDTQYF
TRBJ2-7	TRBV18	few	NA	TGTGCCAGCTCACAATTGGGGACGGGAGAAAAGGCCTACGAGCAGTACTTC	CASSQLGTGEKAYEQYF